The 18 T cell receptor beta chains given below trace back to one sample, sequenced in a study of shared clonotypes between healthy human individuals. Only in-frame clones appear in the TCRdb table, and some are missing; sequencing was by immunoSEQ multiplex PCR. Here the sample spans approximately 470,000 clones, over 70% being singletons. The sequencing sample was made of PBMCs. These receptors all stem from a middle-aged woman in good health. Some clones in this sample may be carry-over from other donors' samples.

The chain carries TRBV5-1 and TRBJ2-7; 7 bases are a match to TRBD1. CDR3 length: 14 amino acids. V shed 3 bases and J 4 bases; nucleotides not matched to a gene: 7. Per germline, CDR1 SGHRS and CDR2 YFSETQ. CDR3 nucleotides: TGCGCCAGCAGCTCCACGACAGGGCTTTACGAGCAGTACTTC. This codes for CASSSTTGLYEQYF.

In the case of this clone: It is likely a read error: a sequence one base away is far more abundant. Lacking the conserved final phenylalanine or tryptophan, this CDR3 likely reflects a read error. The gene calls are TRBV5-6 and TRBJ1-1; D perhaps matches TRBD1 (6 bases). Germline V gene sequence: CDR1 SGHDT, CDR2 YYEEEE. The CDR3 consists of 15 residues. The V gene lost 6 bases and the J gene lost 4 bases, with 19 bases spanning the gap. This CDR3 is CASTLAGGLLTEAFL. CDR3 nucleotide sequence: TGTGCCAGCACCCTGGCTGGGGGCTTGCTCACTGAAGCTTTCCTT.

The chain uses TRBV6-1 and TRBJ2-3; 11 bases map to TRBD2. After removal of 3 bases from V and 6 bases from J, the junction contained 5 bases not matched to a gene. The CDR3 covers 15 residues. Germline V gives CDR1 MNHNS, CDR2 SASEGT. The CDR3 nucleotides are TGTGCCAGCAGTGACCGACTAGCGGGGTGGGATACGCAGTATTTT. Amino acids: CASSDRLAGWDTQYF.

V usage is TRBV18 and J usage is TRBJ1-2; 7 nucleotides align to TRBD1. V was pared by 6 bases and J by 2 bases, with 9 bases of the junction left unmatched. Germline CDR1 KGHSH, CDR2 LQKENI. The CDR3 runs 15 residues. CDR3 residues: CASSLYTGDNYGYTF. The CDR3 DNA sequence: TGTGCCAGCTCTCTGTACACAGGGGACAACTATGGCTACACCTTC.

Of note for this clone: Since a far larger clone is one base different, this is likely a read error. The rearrangement uses TRBV30 and TRBJ1-1; no clear D gene. V shed 1 base and J shed 0 bases, with 9 bases lying between them. Germline CDR1 reads GTSNPN; CDR2 reads SVGIG (reference sequence). This CDR3 spans 14 amino acids. Here the CDR3 DNA reads TGTGCCTGGAGTGCAACGGAGATGAACACTGAAGCTTTCTTT. This translates into CAWSATEMNTEAFF.

On this clone: This likely reflects a read error, since a far larger clone is one base away. The gene calls are TRBV4-3 and TRBJ2-2; the D gene is possibly TRBD2 (6 bases). The V gene's germline CDR1 is LGHNA and CDR2 YSLEER. This CDR3 is built from 18 residues. The germline V and J ends were trimmed by 4 bases and 5 bases, with 23 bases remaining between them. CDR3 loop: CASSLRLFSREGTGELFF. The CDR3 DNA follows: TGCGCCAGCAGCCTACGTCTTTTTTCGCGGGAAGGAACCGGGGAGCTGTTTTTT.

The chain links TRBV11-2 to TRBJ2-5; TRBD2 matches at 16 bases. V gave up 5 bases and J gave up 5 bases; unmatched junction bases: 11. In germline, CDR1 is SGHAT, CDR2 FQNNGV. The CDR3 contains 18 residues. The CDR3 coding sequence is TGTGCCAGCAGCCCCGGGACTAGCGGGAGGGCTCGCTGGGAGACCCAGTACTTC. Protein sequence: CASSPGTSGRARWETQYF.

This chain links TRBV9 with TRBJ2-2, with 11 bases lining up with TRBD2. The CDR3 is 16 amino acids. CDR1 and CDR2 (germline): SGDLS, YYNGEE. V lost 4 bases and J lost 4; bases outside the gene matches: 6. The CDR3 is CASSPSGRPVTGELFF. The DNA of the CDR3 is TGTGCCAGCAGCCCTAGCGGGAGGCCTGTCACCGGGGAGCTGTTTTTT.

J is TRBJ2-1 and V is TRBV29-1, with D hard to call. Trimming stripped 3 bases from V and 5 bases from J, with 14 bases between. Looked up from germline, CDR1 is SQVTM and CDR2 is ANQGSEA. The CDR3 extends over 14 amino acids. CDR3 DNA sequence: TGCAGCGTTGAGGGCAACTGGTACGACAATGAGCAGTTCTTC. This gives the protein CSVEGNWYDNEQFF.

V usage is TRBV9 and J usage is TRBJ2-1; D may be TRBD2 (5 bases). The germline gives CDR1 SGDLS, CDR2 YYNGEE. The CDR3 covers 16 residues. V lost 0 bases, J lost 2 bases, and 12 bases lay in between. The CDR3 sequence: CASSVEVGVTYNEQFF. In DNA, the CDR3 is TGTGCCAGCAGCGTAGAAGTGGGAGTGACCTACAATGAGCAGTTCTTC.

The rearrangement uses TRBV28 and TRBJ1-4, with TRBD1 matching 8 bases. This CDR3 has 14 residues. CDR1 and CDR2 (germline): MDHEN, SYDVKM. J gave up 8 bases and V 4 bases, and 6 bases lay outside the gene matches. CDR3 loop: CASSSRRTGEKLFF. For the CDR3, the DNA is TGTGCCAGCAGTTCCCGCCGGACAGGGGAAAAACTGTTTTTT.

The V call is TRBV4-1, the J call TRBJ2-1, with TRBD1 matching over 10 bases. CDR1 is MGHRA and CDR2 is YSYEKL in the germline V gene. The CDR3 runs 17 residues. The trim removed 4 bases at V and 6 bases at J, leaving 12 bases unmatched. The DNA for the CDR3 is TGCGCCAGCAGCCGTCCCCCGGGACAGGGGATCTTCAATGAGCAGTTCTTC. As protein: CASSRPPGQGIFNEQFF.

The chain has TRBV5-1 and TRBJ2-3, with a tentative D call TRBD2 (5 bases). Germline-derived CDR1 and CDR2 are SGHRS and YFSETQ. The CDR3 sequence is 16 residues long. V shed 2 bases and J shed 1 base, with 14 bases lying between them. CDR3 residues: CASSLATSQGTDTQYF. CDR3 in DNA: TGCGCCAGCAGCTTAGCAACTAGTCAAGGCACAGATACGCAGTATTTT.

The rearrangement uses TRBV5-6 and TRBJ2-7; 13 bases agree with TRBD2. This CDR3 comprises 15 residues. With 4 bases clipped from V and 3 bases from J, the junction kept 4 bases outside the gene matches. Germline V gives CDR1 SGHDT, CDR2 YYEEEE. This CDR3 is CASSETSGRIYEQYF. In DNA, the CDR3 is TGTGCCAGCAGCGAGACTAGCGGGAGGATCTACGAGCAGTACTTC.

To note about this clone: In the same sample, other DNA sequences code for this CDR3. The chain links TRBV7-3 to TRBJ2-2; D ambiguous. The CDR3 spans 13 residues. Trimming cost V 2 bases and J 1 base, with 2 bases left between them. Looked up from germline, CDR1 is SGHTA and CDR2 is FQGTGA. CDR3: CASSLGNTGELFF. CDR3 in DNA: TGTGCCAGCAGCTTAGGGAACACCGGGGAGCTGTTTTTT.

This clone was seen ten or more times. The chain is built from TRBV7-6 and TRBJ2-7, with unresolved D. The CDR3 is 13 residues long. Germline V CDR1 and CDR2: SGHVS, FNYEAQ. V was shortened by 5 bases and J by 0 bases, with 8 bases between the two germline ends. DNA of the CDR3: TGTGCCAGCAGCCCCCCCCTCTCCTACGAGCAGTACTTC. Its translation is CASSPPLSYEQYF.

Turning to this clone: A read error is likely here: a far larger clone is one base away. The rearrangement uses TRBV5-4 and TRBJ2-7; TRBD2 is a possible D gene (6 bases). Germline V gene data show CDR1 as SGHNT and CDR2 as YYREEE (reference sequence). The CDR3 has 12 residues. With 5 bases removed from V and 3 bases from J, the gap between germline ends came to 9 bases. CDR3 nucleotides: TGTGCCAGCAGATTTAGCGGCTACGAGCAGTACTTC. This encodes CASRFSGYEQYF.

This clone was seen a single time. The rearrangement joins TRBV4-2 to TRBJ2-7; D might be TRBD1 (6 bases). The germline V gene encodes CDR1 LGHNA and CDR2 YNFKEQ. Trimming shortened V by 0 bases and J by 4 bases, and 13 bases separated the two germline ends. This CDR3 contains 15 residues. The CDR3 region is CASSQDRGSPYEQYF. The CDR3 region has the DNA TGTGCCAGCAGCCAAGACAGGGGCTCTCCTTACGAGCAGTACTTC.